Presented here are 26 T cell receptor beta chains from one specimen sequenced in a study of CXCR3-negative and CXCR3-positive naive CD8 T cells. The antigens these receptors bind are not known. 5' RACE with UMI labels generated the TRB cDNA libraries. TCRdb re-analyzed the 5' RACE reads; it lists each CDR3 protein once, without DNA. The table for this sample gives about 86,000 distinct CDR3 sequences. Overall study results and limits: Researchers report that CXCR3-positive naive cells carry more hydrophobic TRB CDR3s than CXCR3-negative naive cells.

Material: naive CXCR3+ CD8+ T cells from blood. Subset in this sample: CD45RO-CCR7+CD27+CD95- naive CD8+ T cells expressing CXCR3 (TNR3+). All receptors come from a human donor in good health. Some clones in this sample may be carry-over from other donors' samples.

The chain recombines TRBV7-2 with TRBJ2-2; TCRdb picks TRBD2, but there is no DNA to check that call. The germline V gene has CDR1 SGHTA and CDR2 FQGNSA. The CDR3 has 18 amino acids. The CDR3 region is CASSHSTPWRENTGELFF.

The V gene is TRBV12-3 or TRBV12-4, the J gene TRBJ2-1; there is no DNA to check the TCRdb D call of TRBD2. The CDR3 spans 15 residues. The CDR3 is CASSSPAGGVTGQFF.

This chain connects TRBV27 to TRBJ2-1; TCRdb's D call, TRBD2, is unchecked because there is no DNA. CDR1 and CDR2 from the germline V gene are MNHEY and SMNVEV (reference sequence). This CDR3 spans 17 amino acids. CDR3 protein: CASSLKGWTSGPNEQFF.

CDR3 loop: CASSFVGELLLDEQFF. This chain joins TRBV7-9 and TRBJ2-1; the D gene TCRdb calls, TRBD2, cannot be checked with no DNA. This CDR3 region has 16 residues. Germline assignment: CDR1 SEHNR and CDR2 FQNEAQ (reference sequence).

V gene TRBV7-9 combines with J gene TRBJ2-2; the TCRdb call, TRBD1, lacks DNA for checking. Looked up from germline, CDR1 is SEHNR and CDR2 is FQNEAQ (reference sequence). This CDR3 is built from 14 residues. CDR3 sequence reads: CASSHRQGPGELFF.

The chain is built from TRBV7-9 and TRBJ1-4; no DNA is available, so the TRBD1 call from TCRdb remains unchecked. CDR1 and CDR2 (germline): SEHNR, FQNEAQ (reference sequence). The CDR3 spans 11 residues. The CDR3 protein is CASSPLWDLFF. Based on the CDR3 plus reference TRBV7-9 and TRBJ1-4, the full variable domain is DTGVSQNPRHKITKRGQNVTFRCDPISEHNRLYWYRQTLGQGPEFLTYFQNEAQLEKSRLLSDRFSAERPKGSFSTLEIQRTEQGDSAMYLCASSPLWDLFFGSGTQLSVL.

J is TRBJ2-1 and V is TRBV6-6; TCRdb outputs TRBD1, but without DNA this stays unchecked. Germline assignment: CDR1 MNHNY and CDR2 SVGAGI (reference sequence). This CDR3 is built from 13 residues. The CDR3 here is CASTWTRVEEQFF.

The rearrangement links TRBV4-1 to TRBJ1-1; no DNA is available, so the TRBD1 call from TCRdb remains unchecked. Germline CDR1 reads MGHRA; CDR2 reads YSYEKL. The CDR3 is 12 residues long. CDR3 loop: CASSGASTEAFF.

The rearrangement links TRBV20-1 to TRBJ1-1; checking the TCRdb D call of TRBD1 is not possible without DNA. The CDR3 consists of 16 residues. Germline V gene data show CDR1 as DFQATT and CDR2 as SNEGSKA (reference sequence). The chain's CDR3 is CSAPQGQGPADTEAFF.

The J gene is TRBJ2-7, the V gene TRBV28; TCRdb selects TRBD2, and the lack of DNA leaves this call unchecked. Looked up from germline, CDR1 is MDHEN and CDR2 is SYDVKM. This CDR3 comprises 15 residues. CDR3: CASSFQLAGSYEQYF.

The gene calls are TRBV2 and TRBJ2-7; TCRdb designates TRBD2, a call that cannot be tested without DNA. Germline assignment: CDR1 SNHLY and CDR2 FYNNEI. The CDR3 is made up of 14 amino acids. The CDR3 here is CASSNIPGTYEQYF.

The rearrangement joins TRBV21-1 to TRBJ2-7; TCRdb calls TRBD1, which cannot be checked without DNA. TRBV21-1 is an annotated pseudogene. CDR3 size: 15 residues. CDR3 residues: CASSKAGTAFYEQYF.

The chain joins TRBV12-3 or TRBV12-4 to TRBJ1-4; absent DNA, TCRdb's TRBD1 call cannot be checked. The CDR3 consists of 12 residues. This CDR3 reads CASSLSVRPGFF.

The chain combines TRBV6-5 with TRBJ1-5. Germline CDR1 is MNHEY and CDR2 is SVGAGI. CDR3 length equals 13 residues. CDR3 region: CASSYRLYQPQHF.

The CDR3 protein is CASSNLAGEETQYF. V is TRBV7-6 and J is TRBJ2-5; TCRdb reports TRBD2, a call that lacks DNA to check it against. The CDR3 is made up of 14 amino acids. The germline V gene encodes CDR1 SGHVS and CDR2 FNYEAQ.

CDR3 in amino acids: CASSPLENYNEQFF. This rearrangement joins TRBV6-2 or TRBV6-3 to TRBJ2-1; TCRdb gives TRBD2 as the D gene, but with no DNA this cannot be confirmed. The CDR3 spans 14 residues. In germline, CDR1 is MNHEY, CDR2 SVGEGT.

The chain combines TRBV7-6 with TRBJ2-7; TCRdb calls TRBD1, which cannot be checked without DNA. From germline, CDR1 is SGHVS and CDR2 FNYEAQ. The CDR3 totals 16 residues. This CDR3 is CASSRAGDRGLHEQYF. The full variable domain, in which reference TRBV7-6 and TRBJ2-7 provide the parts outside the CDR3, is GAGVSQSPRYKVTKRGQDVALRCDPISGHVSLYWYRQALGQGPEFLTYFNYEAQQDKSGLPNDRFSAERPEGSISTLTIQRTEQRDSAMYRCASSRAGDRGLHEQYFGPGTRLTVT.

The rearrangement links TRBV6-5 to TRBJ1-1; TCRdb indicates TRBD1, and absent DNA this call remains unverified. The germline CDR1 and CDR2 sequences are MNHEY and SVGAGI. CDR3 length: 18 residues. The CDR3: CASSYLGEGSRLNTEAFF.

The chain combines TRBV24-1 with TRBJ2-3; no DNA is available, so the TRBD2 call from TCRdb remains unchecked. CDR3 length equals 15 residues. Germline loops: CDR1 KGHDR, CDR2 SFDVKD. CDR3 residues: CATSGLAGSTDTQYF.

The chain couples TRBV7-2 to TRBJ2-1; the TRBD1 assignment by TCRdb is unverifiable without DNA. Per the germline V gene, CDR1 is SGHTA and CDR2 is FQGNSA. The CDR3 is 15 residues long. CDR3: CASSSLGRDIDEQFF.

This sequence joins TRBV28 and TRBJ1-1. The CDR3 runs to 11 residues. CDR1 and CDR2 (germline): MDHEN, SYDVKM. CDR3 sequence: CASNWGAEAFF.

The V call is TRBV28, the J call TRBJ2-7; there is no DNA to check the TCRdb D call of TRBD2. The CDR3 extends over 17 amino acids. Per the germline V gene, CDR1 is MDHEN and CDR2 is SYDVKM. The CDR3 sequence is CASSPRTSGSLSGEQYF. The full variable domain, with the rest looked up from reference TRBV28 and TRBJ2-7, is DVKVTQSSRYLVKRTGEKVFLECVQDMDHENMFWYRQDPGLGLRLIYFSYDVKMKEKGDIPEGYSVSREKKERFSLILESASTNQTSMYLCASSPRTSGSLSGEQYFGPGTRLTVT.

This chain uses TRBV4-1 with TRBJ2-2; absent DNA, TCRdb's TRBD1 call cannot be checked. This CDR3 is 12 amino acids long. From germline, CDR1 is MGHRA and CDR2 YSYEKL. This CDR3 is CASRPLTGELFF.

V gene TRBV20-1 combines with J gene TRBJ2-3; TCRdb selects TRBD1, and the lack of DNA leaves this call unchecked. The germline CDR1 and CDR2 sequences are DFQATT and SNEGSKA (reference sequence). The CDR3 length is 14 residues. This CDR3 is CSARGAGGPDTQYF.

V gene TRBV28 combines with J gene TRBJ1-5. CDR1 MDHEN and CDR2 SYDVKM come from the germline V gene. This CDR3 has 11 residues. CDR3 region: CASSLDQPQHF.

The chain joins TRBV28 to TRBJ2-1; TCRdb indicates TRBD1, and absent DNA this call remains unverified. The germline V gene encodes CDR1 MDHEN and CDR2 SYDVKM. CDR3 length: 20 residues. The chain's CDR3 is CASTTPVGQGAIIGYNEQFF.